One and the same sample provided the 2 T cell receptor beta chains below, sequenced in a study of cytomegalovirus exposure and HLA in healthy donors (dated by TCRdb to about 2017). Libraries came from the immunoSEQ multiplex PCR assay. The table comes from immuneACCESS by way of TCRdb, which keeps in-frame sequences with V and J called. Part of the clones is missing from these tables; in studies checked, under half for an unresolved V gene and the rest for unknown reasons. This sample has 60,000 to 70,000 clones in its table, and about 89% of those were observed once. 1.5% to 2% of the sample is in the top ten clones. The sequenced sample consisted of PBMCs. These receptors were obtained from a woman aged 18 to 35 in good health and CMV-seronegative.

The J gene is TRBJ2-1, the V gene TRBV5-4; 9 bases agree with TRBD1. Looked up from germline, CDR1 is SGHNT and CDR2 is YYREEE (reference sequence). Trimming cost V 4 bases and J 6 bases; bases outside gene matches: 11. The CDR3 has 16 amino acids. The CDR3 here is CASSAWDREASNEQFF. The CDR3 bases are TGTGCCAGCAGCGCATGGGACAGGGAAGCTTCCAATGAGCAGTTCTTC. Full variable domain (outside the CDR3, taken from reference TRBV5-4 and TRBJ2-1): ETGVTQSPTHLIKTRGQQVTLRCSSQSGHNTVSWYQQALGQGPQFIFQYYREEENGRGNFPPRFSGLQFPNYSSELNVNALELDDSALYLCASSAWDREASNEQFFGPGTRLTVL.

This clone was seen a few times. The V call is TRBV2, the J call TRBJ2-2; D gene unclear. V was cut by 3 bases and J by 4 bases, with 12 bases left in between. In germline, CDR1 is SNHLY, CDR2 FYNNEI. CDR3 length: 15 residues. The CDR3 nucleotides read TGTGCCAGCAGTGAGAATACGGCGGTCACCGGGGAGCTGTTTTTT. This codes for CASSENTAVTGELFF. Filled out from reference TRBV2 and TRBJ2-2, the complete variable domain reads EPEVTQTPSHQVTQMGQEVILRCVPISNHLYFYWYRQILGQKVEFLVSFYNNEISEKSEIFDDQFSVERPDGSNFTLKIRSTKLEDSAMYFCASSENTAVTGELFFGEGSRLTVL.